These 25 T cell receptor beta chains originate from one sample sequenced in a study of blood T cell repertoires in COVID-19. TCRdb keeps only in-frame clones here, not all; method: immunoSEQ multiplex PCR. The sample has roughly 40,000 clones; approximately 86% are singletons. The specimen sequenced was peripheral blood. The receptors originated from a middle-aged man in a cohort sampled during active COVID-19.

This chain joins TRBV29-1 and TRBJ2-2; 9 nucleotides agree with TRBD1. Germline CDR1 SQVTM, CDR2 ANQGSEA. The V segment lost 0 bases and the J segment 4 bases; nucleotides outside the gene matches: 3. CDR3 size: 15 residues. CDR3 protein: CSVEEQGASTGELFF. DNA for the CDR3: TGCAGCGTTGAAGAACAGGGGGCCAGCACCGGGGAGCTGTTTTTT.

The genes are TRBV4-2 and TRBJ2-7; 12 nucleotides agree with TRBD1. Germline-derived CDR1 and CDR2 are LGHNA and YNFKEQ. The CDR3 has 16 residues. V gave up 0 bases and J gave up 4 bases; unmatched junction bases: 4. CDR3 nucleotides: TGTGCCAGCAGCCAAGATCTGGGACAGGGGGCTTACGAGCAGTACGTC. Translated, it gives CASSQDLGQGAYEQYV.

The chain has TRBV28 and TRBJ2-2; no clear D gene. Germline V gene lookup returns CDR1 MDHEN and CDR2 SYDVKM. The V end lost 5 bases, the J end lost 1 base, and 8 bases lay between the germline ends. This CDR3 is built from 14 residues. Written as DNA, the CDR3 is TGTGCCAGCAGTCCCTACCAGAACACCGGGGAGCTGTTTTTT. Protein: CASSPYQNTGELFF.

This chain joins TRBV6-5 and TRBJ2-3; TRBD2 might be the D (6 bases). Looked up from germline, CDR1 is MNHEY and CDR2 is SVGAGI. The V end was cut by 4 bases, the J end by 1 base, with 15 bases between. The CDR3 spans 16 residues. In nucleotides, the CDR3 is TGTGCCAGCAGTTTATTGGGGGGATCCGGCACAGATACGCAGTATTTT. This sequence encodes CASSLLGGSGTDTQYF.

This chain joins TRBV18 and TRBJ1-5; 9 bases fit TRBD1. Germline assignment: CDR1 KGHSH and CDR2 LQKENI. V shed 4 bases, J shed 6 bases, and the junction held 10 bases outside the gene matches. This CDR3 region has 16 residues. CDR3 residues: CASSRSGQGTFQPQHF. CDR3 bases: TGTGCCAGCTCACGCAGCGGACAGGGGACGTTTCAGCCCCAGCATTTT.

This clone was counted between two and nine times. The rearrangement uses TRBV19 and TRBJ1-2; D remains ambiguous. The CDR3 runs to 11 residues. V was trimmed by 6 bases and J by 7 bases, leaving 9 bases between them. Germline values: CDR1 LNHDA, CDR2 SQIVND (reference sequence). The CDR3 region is CASRGGSGYTF. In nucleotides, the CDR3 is TGTGCCAGTAGGGGAGGGTCTGGCTACACCTTC. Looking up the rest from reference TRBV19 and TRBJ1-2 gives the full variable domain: DGGITQSPKYLFRKEGQNVTLSCEQNLNHDAMYWYRQDPGQGLRLIYYSQIVNDFQKGDIAEGYSVSREKKESFPLTVTSAQKNPTAFYLCASRGGSGYTFGSGTRLTVV.

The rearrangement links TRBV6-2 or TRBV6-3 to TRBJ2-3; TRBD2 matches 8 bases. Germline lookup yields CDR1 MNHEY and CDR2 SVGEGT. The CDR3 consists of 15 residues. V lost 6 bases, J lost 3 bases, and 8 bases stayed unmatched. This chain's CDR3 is CASSRGGRITDTQYF. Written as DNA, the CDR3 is TGTGCCAGCAGCCGGGGGGGGCGGATAACAGATACGCAGTATTTT.

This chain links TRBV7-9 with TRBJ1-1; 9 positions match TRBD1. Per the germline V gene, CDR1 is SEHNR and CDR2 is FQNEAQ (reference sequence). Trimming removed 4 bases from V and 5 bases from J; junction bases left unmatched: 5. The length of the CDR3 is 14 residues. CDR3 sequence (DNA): TGTGCCAGCAGCTCACGGGACAGGGTGACTGAAGCTTTCTTT. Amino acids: CASSSRDRVTEAFF.

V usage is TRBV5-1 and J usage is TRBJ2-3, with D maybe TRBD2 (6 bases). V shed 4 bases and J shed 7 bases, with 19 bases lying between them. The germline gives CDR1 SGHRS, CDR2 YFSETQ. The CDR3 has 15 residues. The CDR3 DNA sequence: TGCGCCAGCAGCATCTCTCGGGGAGGCGGGAATACGCAGTATTTT. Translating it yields CASSISRGGGNTQYF.

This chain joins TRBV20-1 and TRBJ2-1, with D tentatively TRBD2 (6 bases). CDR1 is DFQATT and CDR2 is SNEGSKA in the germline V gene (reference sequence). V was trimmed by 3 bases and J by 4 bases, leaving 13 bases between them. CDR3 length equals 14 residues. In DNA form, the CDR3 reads TGCAGTGCTAGTATAAGCGGGTTATACAATGAGCAGTTCTTC. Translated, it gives CSASISGLYNEQFF.

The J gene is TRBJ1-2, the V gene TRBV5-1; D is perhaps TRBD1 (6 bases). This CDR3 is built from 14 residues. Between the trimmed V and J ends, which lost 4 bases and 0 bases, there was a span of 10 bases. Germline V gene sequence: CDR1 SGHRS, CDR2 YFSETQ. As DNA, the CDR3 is TGCGCCAGCAGCCCTTGGACAGCTAACTATGGCTACACCTTC. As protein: CASSPWTANYGYTF.

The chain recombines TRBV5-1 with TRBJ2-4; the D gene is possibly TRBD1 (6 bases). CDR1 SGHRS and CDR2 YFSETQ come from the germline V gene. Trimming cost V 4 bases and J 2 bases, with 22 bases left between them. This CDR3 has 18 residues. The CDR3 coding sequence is TGCGCCAGCAGCCCTGGAGTTGGCAGGGGAGTAACCAAAAACATTCAGTACTTC. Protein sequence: CASSPGVGRGVTKNIQYF.

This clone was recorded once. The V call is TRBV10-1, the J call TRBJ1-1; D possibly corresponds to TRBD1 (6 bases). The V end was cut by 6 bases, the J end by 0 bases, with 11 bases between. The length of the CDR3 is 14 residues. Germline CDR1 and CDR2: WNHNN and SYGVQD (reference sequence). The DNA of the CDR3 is TGCGCCAGCAGCGAGGGGGGCATGAACACTGAAGCTTTCTTT. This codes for CASSEGGMNTEAFF.

CDR3 region: CASSSRRIQGTTNEKLFF. The CDR3 DNA is TGTGCCAGTAGTTCCCGTCGGATTCAGGGTACAACTAATGAAAAACTGTTTTTT. The gene calls are TRBV19 and TRBJ1-4, with TRBD1 as a possible D gene (5 bases). V lost 5 bases, J lost 0 bases, and 19 bases lay in between. The germline V gene has CDR1 LNHDA and CDR2 SQIVND (reference sequence). CDR3 length: 18 amino acids.

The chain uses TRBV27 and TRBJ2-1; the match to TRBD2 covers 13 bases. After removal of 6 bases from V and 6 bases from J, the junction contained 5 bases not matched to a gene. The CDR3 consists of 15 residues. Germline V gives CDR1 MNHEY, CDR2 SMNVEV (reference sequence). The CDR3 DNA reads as TGTGCCAGCAGCTCGGGACTAGCGGGACTCAATGAGCAGTTCTTC. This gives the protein CASSSGLAGLNEQFF.

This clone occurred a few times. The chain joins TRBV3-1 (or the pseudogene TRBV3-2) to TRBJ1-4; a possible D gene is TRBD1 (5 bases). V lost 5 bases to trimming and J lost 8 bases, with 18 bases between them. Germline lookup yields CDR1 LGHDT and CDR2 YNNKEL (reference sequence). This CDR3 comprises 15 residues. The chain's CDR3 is CASSTPGVSREKLFF. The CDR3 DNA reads TGTGCCAGCAGCACGCCGGGGGTCAGCAGGGAAAAACTGTTTTTT.

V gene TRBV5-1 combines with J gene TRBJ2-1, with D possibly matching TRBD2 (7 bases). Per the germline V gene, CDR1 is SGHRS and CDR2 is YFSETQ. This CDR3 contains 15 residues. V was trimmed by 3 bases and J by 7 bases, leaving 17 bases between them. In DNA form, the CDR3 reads TGCGCCAGCAGCTGGACTAGTTTGAGGGGGAATGAGCAGTTCTTC. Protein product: CASSWTSLRGNEQFF. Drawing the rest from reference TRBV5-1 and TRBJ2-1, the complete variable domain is KAGVTQTPRYLIKTRGQQVTLSCSPISGHRSVSWYQQTPGQGLQFLFEYFSETQRNKGNFPGRFSGRQFSNSRSEMNVSTLELGDSALYLCASSWTSLRGNEQFFGPGTRLTVL.

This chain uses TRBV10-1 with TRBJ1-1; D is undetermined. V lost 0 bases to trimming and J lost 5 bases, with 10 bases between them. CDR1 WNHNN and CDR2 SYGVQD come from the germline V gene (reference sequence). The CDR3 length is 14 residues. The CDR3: CASSESRRETEAFF. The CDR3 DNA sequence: TGCGCCAGCAGTGAGTCGCGAAGGGAGACTGAAGCTTTCTTT.

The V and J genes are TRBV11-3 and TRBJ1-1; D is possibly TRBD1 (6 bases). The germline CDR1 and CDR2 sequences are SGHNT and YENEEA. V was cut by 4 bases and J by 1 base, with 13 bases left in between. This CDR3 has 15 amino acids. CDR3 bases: TGTGCCAGCAGCTCCTGGACAGCCGAGAACACTGAAGCTTTCTTT. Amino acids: CASSSWTAENTEAFF.

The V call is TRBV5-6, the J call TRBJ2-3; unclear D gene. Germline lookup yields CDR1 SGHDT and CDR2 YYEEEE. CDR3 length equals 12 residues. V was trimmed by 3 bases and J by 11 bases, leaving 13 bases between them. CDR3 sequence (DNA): TGTGCCAGCAGCTCGCTGACTTTGTGGCAGTATTTT. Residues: CASSSLTLWQYF.

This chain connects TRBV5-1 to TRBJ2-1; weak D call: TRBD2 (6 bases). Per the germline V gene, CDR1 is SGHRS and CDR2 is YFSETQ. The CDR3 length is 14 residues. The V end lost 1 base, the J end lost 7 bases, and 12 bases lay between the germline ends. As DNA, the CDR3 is TGCGCCAGCAGCTTGCGATACGGGGGAAATGAGCAGTTCTTC. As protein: CASSLRYGGNEQFF.

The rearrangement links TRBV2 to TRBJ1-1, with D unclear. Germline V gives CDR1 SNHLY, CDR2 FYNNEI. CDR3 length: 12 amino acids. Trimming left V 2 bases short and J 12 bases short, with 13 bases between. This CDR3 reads CASSEFPLVTFF. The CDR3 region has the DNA TGTGCCAGCAGTGAATTCCCACTAGTGACTTTCTTT.

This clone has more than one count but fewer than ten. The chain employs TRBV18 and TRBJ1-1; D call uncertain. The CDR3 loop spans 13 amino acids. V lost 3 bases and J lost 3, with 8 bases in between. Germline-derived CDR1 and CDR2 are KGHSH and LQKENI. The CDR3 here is CASSPLSYTEAFF. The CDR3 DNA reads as TGTGCCAGCTCACCGCTATCTTACACTGAAGCTTTCTTT.

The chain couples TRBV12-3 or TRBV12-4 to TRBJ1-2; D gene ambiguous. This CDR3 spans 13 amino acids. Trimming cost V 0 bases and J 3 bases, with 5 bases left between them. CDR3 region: CASSLARDYGYTF. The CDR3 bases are TGTGCCAGCAGTTTAGCCCGTGACTATGGCTACACCTTC.

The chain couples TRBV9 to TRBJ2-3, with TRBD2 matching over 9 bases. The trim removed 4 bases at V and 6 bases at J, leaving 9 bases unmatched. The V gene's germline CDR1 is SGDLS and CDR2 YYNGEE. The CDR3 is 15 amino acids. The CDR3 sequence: CASSFSGGRVDTQYF. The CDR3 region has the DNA TGTGCCAGCAGCTTTAGCGGGGGCCGGGTTGATACGCAGTATTTT. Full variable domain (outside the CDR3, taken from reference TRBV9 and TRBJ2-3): DSGVTQTPKHLITATGQRVTLRCSPRSGDLSVYWYQQSLDQGLQFLIQYYNGEERAKGNILERFSAQQFPDLHSELNLSSLELGDSALYFCASSFSGGRVDTQYFGPGTRLTVL.